This TCR beta chain was recorded in a study of shared clonotypes between healthy human individuals. Some clones are missing from TCRdb's copy, which holds only in-frame ones; the method was immunoSEQ multiplex PCR. The profile shows fewer than 350,000 clones, around 87% of them singletons. Study results and caveats: Between a few donors, naive CD4 clonotypes were shared at a level of about 5%.

Remarks on this clone: Its antigen is not known.

The V gene lost 3 bases and the J gene lost 10 bases, with 10 bases spanning the gap. The CDR3 has 13 amino acids. Germline-derived CDR1 and CDR2 are MNHEY and SMNVEV (reference sequence). This chain joins TRBV27 and TRBJ1-6, with no clear D. This clonotype was sampled from a man between 18 and 29 years old in good health. Material: memory CD8+ T cells sorted from blood. Sample subset: CD45RO+ cells pooled with CCR7-negative TemRA cells. CDR3 amino acids: CASSFRHGSPLHF. The CDR3 region has the DNA TGTGCCAGCAGTTTCCGGCACGGCTCACCCCTCCACTTT.